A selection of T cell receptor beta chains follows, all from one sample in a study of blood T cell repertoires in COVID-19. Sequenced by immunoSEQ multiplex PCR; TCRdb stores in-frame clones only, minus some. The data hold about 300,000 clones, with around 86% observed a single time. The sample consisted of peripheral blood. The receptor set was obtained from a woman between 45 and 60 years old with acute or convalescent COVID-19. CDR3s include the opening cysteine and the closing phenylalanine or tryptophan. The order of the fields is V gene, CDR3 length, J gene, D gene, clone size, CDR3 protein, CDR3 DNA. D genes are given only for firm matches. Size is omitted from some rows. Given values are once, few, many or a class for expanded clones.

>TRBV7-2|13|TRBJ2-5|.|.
CASSLSGQETQYF
TGTGCCAGCAGCTTAAGCGGCCAAGAGACCCAGTACTTC
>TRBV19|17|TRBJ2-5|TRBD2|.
CASSMRGLAGPSETQYF
TGTGCCAGTAGTATGAGAGGTCTAGCGGGGCCTTCAGAGACCCAGTACTTC
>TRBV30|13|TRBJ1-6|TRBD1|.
CARDRGLNSPLHF
TGTGCCAGGGACAGGGGTCTTAATTCACCCCTCCACTTT
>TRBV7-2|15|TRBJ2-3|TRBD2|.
CASSLSAGDVDTQYF
TGTGCCAGCAGCTTATCAGCGGGAGACGTAGATACGCAGTATTTT
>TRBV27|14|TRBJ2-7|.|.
CASKSTGSFYEQYF
TGTGCCAGCAAATCGACAGGTTCCTTCTACGAGCAGTACTTC
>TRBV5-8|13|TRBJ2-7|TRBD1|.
CASSLGAGGQQYF
TGTGCCAGCAGCTTGGGTGCAGGGGGCCAGCAGTACTTC
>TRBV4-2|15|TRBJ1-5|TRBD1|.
CASSQGQGADQPQHF
TGTGCCAGCAGCCAAGGACAGGGGGCAGATCAGCCCCAGCATTTT
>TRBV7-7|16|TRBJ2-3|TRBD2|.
CASSPRTSGSSDTQYF
TGTGCCAGCAGCCCACGGACTAGCGGGAGTTCCGATACGCAGTATTTT
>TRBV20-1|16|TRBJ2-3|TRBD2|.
CSASVLAGGSTDTQYF
TGCAGTGCTAGTGTTCTAGCGGGAGGGAGCACAGATACGCAGTATTTT
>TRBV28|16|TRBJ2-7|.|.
CASSSGSTSNPYEQYF
TGTGCCAGCAGTTCAGGATCAACTAGTAACCCCTACGAGCAGTACTTC
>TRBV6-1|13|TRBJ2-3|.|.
CASSEILTDTQYF
TGTGCCAGCAGTGAAATTCTCACAGATACGCAGTATTTT
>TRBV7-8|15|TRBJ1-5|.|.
CASSKQGIGDQPQHF
TGTGCCAGCAGCAAACAGGGTATTGGCGATCAGCCCCAGCATTTT
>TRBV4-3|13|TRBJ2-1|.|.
CASSQEPGSEQFF
TGCGCCAGCAGCCAAGAGCCGGGGTCTGAGCAGTTCTTC
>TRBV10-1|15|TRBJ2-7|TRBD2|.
CASSEGGRDPYEQYF
TGCGCCAGCAGTGAAGGCGGGAGGGACCCCTACGAGCAGTACTTC
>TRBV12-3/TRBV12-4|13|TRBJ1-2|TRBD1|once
CASTKTGNDVYTF
TGTGCCAGCACCAAGACAGGGAACGACGTCTACACCTTC
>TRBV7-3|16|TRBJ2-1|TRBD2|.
CASSSRLAGDLGEQFF
TGTGCCAGCAGCTCCCGACTAGCGGGAGATCTGGGTGAGCAGTTCTTC
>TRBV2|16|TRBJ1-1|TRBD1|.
CASADRGNLLNTEAFF
TGTGCCAGCGCAGACAGGGGGAATCTCCTGAACACTGAAGCTTTCTTT
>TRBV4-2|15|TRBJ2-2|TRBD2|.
CASRGGLANTGELFF
TGTGCCAGCAGGGGGGGACTAGCGAACACCGGGGAGCTGTTTTTT
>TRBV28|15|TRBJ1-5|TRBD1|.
CASSQTGDGNQPQHF
TGTGCCAGCAGCCAGACAGGGGATGGGAATCAGCCCCAGCATTTT
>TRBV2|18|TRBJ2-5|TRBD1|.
CASNFPALRTGIEETQYF
TGTGCCAGCAACTTTCCGGCCCTGCGGACAGGGATTGAAGAGACCCAGTACTTC
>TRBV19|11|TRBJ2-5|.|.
CAVQGGETQYF
TGTGCCGTCCAGGGTGGAGAGACCCAGTACTTC
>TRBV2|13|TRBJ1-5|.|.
CASSLTGNQPQHF
TGTGCCAGCAGTCTGACAGGTAATCAGCCCCAGCATTTT
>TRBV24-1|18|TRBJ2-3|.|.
CATSDLNRGALGTDTQYF
TGTGCCACCAGTGATTTGAATCGGGGGGCGTTGGGCACAGATACGCAGTATTTT
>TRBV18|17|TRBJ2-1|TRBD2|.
CASSQVGLAGSYNEQFF
TGTGCCAGCTCACAAGTAGGACTAGCGGGTTCCTACAATGAGCAGTTCTTC
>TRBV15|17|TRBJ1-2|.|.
CATASTPRSGFDYGYTF
TGTGCCACCGCCTCCACCCCTAGATCGGGATTCGACTATGGCTACACCTTC
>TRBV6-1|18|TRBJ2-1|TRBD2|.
CASSDTSGRFIPYNEQFF
TGTGCCAGCAGTGATACTAGCGGGAGGTTCATCCCCTACAATGAGCAGTTCTTC
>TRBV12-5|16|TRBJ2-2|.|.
CASGLGQGSYTGELFF
TGTGCTAGTGGTTTGGGGCAGGGGTCCTACACCGGGGAGCTGTTTTTT
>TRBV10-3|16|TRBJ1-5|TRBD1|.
CAISERRTPRGQPQHF
TGTGCCATCAGTGAACGGCGGACCCCCAGGGGGCAGCCCCAGCATTTT
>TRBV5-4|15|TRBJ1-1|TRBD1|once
CASSLGGTENTEAFF
TGTGCCAGCAGCCTGGGGGGGACAGAGAACACTGAAGCTTTCTTT
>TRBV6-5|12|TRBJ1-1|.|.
CAIGSGNTEAFF
TGTGCCATCGGTTCGGGGAACACTGAAGCTTTCTTT
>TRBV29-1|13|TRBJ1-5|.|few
CSVVENSNQPQHF
TGCAGCGTTGTTGAGAATAGCAATCAGCCCCAGCATTTT
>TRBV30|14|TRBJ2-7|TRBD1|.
CAWSLGTGAYEQYF
TGTGCCTGGAGCTTGGGGACAGGGGCCTACGAGCAGTACTTC
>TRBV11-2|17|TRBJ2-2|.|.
CASSLLPGAGNTGELFF
TGTGCCAGCAGCTTACTACCCGGAGCGGGGAACACCGGGGAGCTGTTTTTT
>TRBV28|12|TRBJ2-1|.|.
CASSLYRNEQFF
TGTGCCAGCAGTTTATACAGAAATGAGCAGTTCTTC
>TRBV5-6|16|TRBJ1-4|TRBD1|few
CASSEYGTATNEKLFF
TGTGCCAGCAGCGAGTACGGGACAGCAACTAATGAAAAACTGTTTTTT
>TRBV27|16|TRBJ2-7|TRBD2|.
CASSFLQREPFYEQYF
TGTGCCAGCAGTTTTCTCCAGCGGGAGCCTTTCTACGAGCAGTACTTC
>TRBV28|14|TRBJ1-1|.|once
CASSYMDRNTEAFF
TGTGCCAGCTCGTACATGGACAGGAACACTGAAGCTTTCTTT
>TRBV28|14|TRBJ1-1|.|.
CASSFEGVNTEAFF
TGTGCCAGCAGTTTCGAGGGGGTGAACACTGAAGCTTTCTTT
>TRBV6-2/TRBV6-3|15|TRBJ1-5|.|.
CASSYEGRGNQPQHF
TGTGCCAGCAGTTACGAGGGGCGGGGGAATCAGCCCCAGCATTTT
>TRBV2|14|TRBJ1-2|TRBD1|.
CASSRDRTSYGYTF
TGTGCCAGCAGTAGGGACAGGACGAGCTATGGCTACACCTTC
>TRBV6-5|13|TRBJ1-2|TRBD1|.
CASSYGTDYGYTF
TGTGCCAGCAGTTACGGGACAGACTATGGCTACACCTTC
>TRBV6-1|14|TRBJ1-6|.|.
CASSIIQYNSPLHF
TGTGCCAGCAGCATTATCCAGTATAATTCACCCCTCCACTTT
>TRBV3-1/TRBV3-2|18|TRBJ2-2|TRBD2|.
CASSQSLSGRANTGELFF
TGTGCCAGCAGCCAGTCTCTAAGCGGGAGGGCGAACACCGGGGAGCTGTTTTTT
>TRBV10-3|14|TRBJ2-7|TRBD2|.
CAIRGGTSGNEQYF
TGTGCCATCAGGGGTGGGACTAGCGGGAACGAGCAGTACTTC
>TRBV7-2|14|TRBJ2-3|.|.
CASSLSAGTDTQYF
TGTGCCAGCAGCTTAAGTGCGGGTACGGATACGCAGTATTTT
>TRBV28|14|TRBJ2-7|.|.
CASSSGDTPYEQYF
TGTGCCAGCAGTTCCGGGGACACTCCCTACGAGCAGTACTTC
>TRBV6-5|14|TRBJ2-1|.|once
CASSYRTLYNEQFF
TGTGCCAGCAGTTACCGGACACTCTACAATGAGCAGTTCTTC
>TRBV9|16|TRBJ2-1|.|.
CASSPDGGGSYNEQFF
TGTGCCAGCAGCCCCGATGGGGGAGGCTCCTACAATGAGCAGTTCTTC
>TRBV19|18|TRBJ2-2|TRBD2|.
CASSIPTTSGSFTGELFF
TGTGCCAGTAGTATCCCGACCACTAGCGGGAGTTTCACCGGGGAGCTGTTTTTT
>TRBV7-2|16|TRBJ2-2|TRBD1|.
CASIRSGGAGTGELFF
TGTGCCAGCATCCGTTCAGGGGGCGCGGGGACCGGGGAGCTGTTTTTT
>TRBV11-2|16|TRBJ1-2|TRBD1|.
CASSLPNRDRNYGYTF
TGTGCCAGCAGCCTACCGAACCGGGACAGGAACTATGGCTACACCTTC
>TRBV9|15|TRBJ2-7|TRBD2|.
CASSRGSGSSSEQYF
TGTGCCAGCAGCCGTGGAAGCGGGAGTTCTTCCGAGCAGTACTTC
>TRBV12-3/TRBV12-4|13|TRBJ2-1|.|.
CASRPDGDNEQFF
TGTGCCAGCAGACCGGACGGGGACAATGAGCAGTTCTTC
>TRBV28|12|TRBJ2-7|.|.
CASSLKGLEQYF
TGTGCCAGCAGTTTGAAGGGGCTCGAGCAGTACTTC
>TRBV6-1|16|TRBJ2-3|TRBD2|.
CASSDWGGEYKDTQYF
TGTGCCAGCAGTGATTGGGGGGGGGAGTATAAAGATACGCAGTATTTT
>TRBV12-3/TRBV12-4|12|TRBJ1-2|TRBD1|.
CASTAGGKGYTF
TGTGCCAGCACGGCAGGGGGGAAGGGCTACACCTTC
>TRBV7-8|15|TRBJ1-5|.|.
CASSQDSGVDQPQHF
TGTGCCAGCAGCCAAGACAGTGGGGTCGATCAGCCCCAGCATTTT
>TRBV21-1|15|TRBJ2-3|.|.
CASGIRQGFTDTQYF
TGTGCCAGCGGGATTAGACAGGGGTTTACAGATACGCAGTATTTT